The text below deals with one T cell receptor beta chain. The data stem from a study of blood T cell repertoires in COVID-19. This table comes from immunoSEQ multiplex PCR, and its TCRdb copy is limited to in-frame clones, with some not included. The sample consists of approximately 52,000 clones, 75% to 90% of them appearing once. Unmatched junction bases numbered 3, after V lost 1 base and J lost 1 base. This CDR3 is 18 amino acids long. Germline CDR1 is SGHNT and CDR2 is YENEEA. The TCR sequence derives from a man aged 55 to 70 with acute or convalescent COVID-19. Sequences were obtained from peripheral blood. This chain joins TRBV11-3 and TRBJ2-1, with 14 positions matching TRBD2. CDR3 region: CASSLGLAGGSSYNEQFF. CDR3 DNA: TGTGCCAGCAGCTTAGGACTAGCGGGGGGGTCTTCCTACAATGAGCAGTTCTTC.